This entry is about one T cell receptor (beta chain). Its target is unknown. The junction and the germline gene differ at one end; a read error may be behind it. The CDR3 totals 17 residues. Each diagnosis was determined on the basis of clinical symptoms, serum thyroxine, TRAb, thyroid ultrasound and orbital computed tomography. The data belong to a study of Graves' ophthalmopathy and Graves' hyperthyroidism. Study background: Hyperthyroidism showing no ophthalmopathy within 18 months of follow-up was stable.

Points from the study as a whole: Clonotypes were expanded in thyroid at above 0.001 frequency, and most also appeared in blood. The 13-signature model separated ophthalmopathy from stable hyperthyroidism at roughly 90% sensitivity and 80% to 84% specificity.

As the template, RNA transcripts were used to amplify TCR beta CDR3 regions. A first-round RT-PCR used HTBI primers, followed by a second-round multiplex PCR. TCRdb independently ran MiXCR on the multiplex PCR reads; one entry per CDR3 protein. The sample lists more than 1,000,000 distinct CDR3 sequences; about 35% were seen once. The TCR originated in an adult man with Graves' hyperthyroidism. The V and J genes are TRBV12-3 or TRBV12-4 and TRBJ1-6; 9 bases align to TRBD1. The source material was peripheral blood or thyroid tissue (not recorded which). Written as DNA, the CDR3 is TGCGCCAGCAGCCAACCGGGACAGGGCTACTATAATTCACCCCTCCACTTT. Translating it yields CASSQPGQGYYNSPLHF.